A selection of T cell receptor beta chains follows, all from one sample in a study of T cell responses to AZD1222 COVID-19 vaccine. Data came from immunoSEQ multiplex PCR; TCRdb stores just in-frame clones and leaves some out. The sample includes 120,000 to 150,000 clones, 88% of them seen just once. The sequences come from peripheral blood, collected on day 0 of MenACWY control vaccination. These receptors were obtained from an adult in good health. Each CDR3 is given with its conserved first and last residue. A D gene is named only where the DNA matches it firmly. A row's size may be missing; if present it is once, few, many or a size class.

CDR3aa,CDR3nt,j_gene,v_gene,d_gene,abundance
CASSVVPAATNEKLFF,TGTGCCAGCAGCGTAGTGCCGGCAGCAACTAATGAAAAACTGTTTTTT,TRBJ1-4,TRBV9,NA,NA
CASSAFSGRNTGELFF,TGTGCCAGCAGCGCATTTAGCGGGAGGAACACCGGGGAGCTGTTTTTT,TRBJ2-2,TRBV9,TRBD2,NA
CASSLGYDTEAFF,TGTGCCAGCAGCTTAGGTTACGACACTGAAGCTTTCTTT,TRBJ1-1,TRBV7-9,NA,NA
CASSQGAGLGDTQYF,TGTGCCAGCAGCCAAGGGGCAGGGCTTGGAGATACGCAGTATTTT,TRBJ2-3,TRBV3-1/TRBV3-2,NA,NA
CASSPVTGATEAFF,TGCGCCAGCAGCCCTGTGACAGGGGCCACTGAAGCTTTCTTT,TRBJ1-1,TRBV5-1,TRBD1,NA
CASSPGGAGEQYF,TGTGCCAGCAGCCCAGGGGGTGCCGGGGAGCAGTACTTC,TRBJ2-7,TRBV7-9,TRBD1,NA
CSAGGGREDTQYF,TGCAGCGCCGGAGGGGGCCGCGAAGATACGCAGTATTTT,TRBJ2-3,TRBV29-1,NA,NA
CASSNQETQYF,TGTGCCAGCAGCAACCAAGAGACCCAGTACTTC,TRBJ2-5,TRBV28,NA,NA
CASSLFQNEKLFF,TGTGCCAGCAGCTTATTTCAGAATGAAAAACTGTTTTTT,TRBJ1-4,TRBV7-9,NA,NA
CASSFIPGQGLPGELFF,TGTGCCAGCAGCTTTATACCGGGACAGGGACTTCCCGGGGAGCTGTTTTTT,TRBJ2-2,TRBV7-8,TRBD1,NA
CASSLGSGTGGVYGYTF,TGTGCCAGCAGCTTGGGCTCCGGGACAGGGGGAGTATATGGCTACACCTTC,TRBJ1-2,TRBV5-4,TRBD1,NA
CASSRGQGRGGNSPLHF,TGTGCCAGCAGCAGGGGACAGGGGCGAGGTGGTAATTCACCCCTCCACTTT,TRBJ1-6,TRBV21-1,NA,NA
CAWTAGAYGYTF,TGTGCCTGGACCGCCGGGGCCTATGGCTACACCTTC,TRBJ1-2,TRBV30,NA,few
CASSLGRSSNYGYTF,TGTGCCAGCTCTCTAGGACGGAGTTCTAACTATGGCTACACCTTC,TRBJ1-2,TRBV19,NA,NA
CATSDPRQGADQPQHF,TGTGCCACCAGTGATCCGCGACAGGGGGCTGACCAGCCCCAGCATTTT,TRBJ1-5,TRBV24-1,TRBD1,NA
CASSPTSGSGNTIYF,TGTGCCAGCAGCCCGACGTCCGGCTCTGGAAACACCATATATTTT,TRBJ1-3,TRBV3-1/TRBV3-2,NA,NA
CSARVSEQFF,TGCAGTGCTAGGGTGTCAGAGCAGTTCTTC,TRBJ2-1,TRBV20-1,NA,NA
CASTLQGTDTQYF,TGTGCCAGCACCTTACAGGGCACAGATACGCAGTATTTT,TRBJ2-3,TRBV6-5,NA,NA